These T cell receptor beta chains were read from a single sample in a study of molecular identifiers for immune sequencing clone quantification. Each CDR3 protein is one row after TCRdb ran MiXCR on the PCR reads. The sample contains hundreds of thousands of distinct CDR3 sequences, nearly 20% of which appear only once. The sequenced sample consisted of naive CD8+ T cells from blood, with Jurkat cell RNA spiked in. All receptors derive from a human donor in good health. Some libraries in this study had Jurkat cell RNA spiked in. Both conserved end residues are part of each CDR3. Fields, in order: clone size, V gene, J gene, CDR3 protein. Part of the rows lack a size; the others show once, few, many or a class for expanded clones.

many	TRBV4-3	TRBJ1-2	CASSQDLASFYGYTF
few	TRBV7-9	TRBJ1-2	CASTKVAYHGYTF
few	TRBV28	TRBJ1-6	CASSPLIQGENNSPLHF
many	TRBV18	TRBJ1-5	CASSPDYGEGRNQPQHF
many	TRBV19	TRBJ1-2	CASSPGYGTYGYTF
many	TRBV14	TRBJ2-3	CASSQGSQPRADTQYF
many	TRBV29-1	TRBJ2-2	CSVEDQEQGDTGELFF
.	TRBV14	TRBJ1-6	CASSQVTVLNNSPLHF
many	TRBV6-5	TRBJ2-3	CASSYQQAGGGTDTQYF
.	TRBV19	TRBJ2-2	CASSPGPSGTWELFF
.	TRBV6-2/TRBV6-3	TRBJ2-1	CASREQTGEGYYNEQFF
few	TRBV4-1	TRBJ1-2	CASSPSAAGTNYGYTF
.	TRBV6-2/TRBV6-3	TRBJ2-1	CASSYSPRLAIDNEQFF
few	TRBV12-3/TRBV12-4	TRBJ1-2	CASSAGQNYGYTF
many	TRBV29-1	TRBJ1-1	CSVDGSLENTEAFF
.	TRBV5-1	TRBJ2-7	CASSWTGGVYEQYF
.	TRBV10-3	TRBJ1-5	CAIGTDYSNQPQHF
many	TRBV4-3	TRBJ2-1	CASSQDKLASYNEQFF
many	TRBV14	TRBJ1-1	CASSQGDKFDMNTEAFF
many	TRBV20-1	TRBJ1-2	CSASDRFTDYGYTF
.	TRBV27	TRBJ1-1	CASSPIPPGQGYTEAFF
many	TRBV15	TRBJ2-5	CATSSGYDRGLETQYF
many	TRBV19	TRBJ2-7	CASSPTTGAEQYF
many	TRBV30	TRBJ2-3	CAWSQGVIITDTQYF
.	TRBV6-2/TRBV6-3	TRBJ2-5	CAGRPTRDWETQYF
many	TRBV5-1	TRBJ2-7	CASSLDRGVYSYEQYF
.	TRBV29-1	TRBJ2-7	CSIVPRGSYEQYF
few	TRBV5-1	TRBJ2-5	CASSDLGQTPGGTQYF
.	TRBV6-9	TRBJ1-2	CASTSRGIYGYTF
many	TRBV20-1	TRBJ1-6	CSAPPGAYNSPLHF
.	TRBV4-1	TRBJ2-1	CASSHGTGVSYNEQFF
many	TRBV16	TRBJ2-3	CASSHTSRPDTQYF
few	TRBV5-4	TRBJ2-1	CASSLEVDSGGYYNEQFF
.	TRBV28	TRBJ1-1	CASSSDSMDTEAFF
.	TRBV27	TRBJ1-6	CASSRLRGPYNSPLHF
many	TRBV13	TRBJ2-2	CASSIGLAGGPDTGELFF
many	TRBV29-1	TRBJ2-7	CSVVQGPYEQYF
many	TRBV4-1	TRBJ1-1	CASSQGWGLTEAFF
.	TRBV27	TRBJ1-1	CASSWGLGQGNTEAFF
many	TRBV15	TRBJ1-5	CATSRDLVWTGIDQPQHF
many	TRBV6-2/TRBV6-3	TRBJ2-7	CASSYGGREQYF
many	TRBV20-1	TRBJ2-7	CSAEKLRDRVRYEQYF
many	TRBV11-2	TRBJ2-3	CASSSAEFTDTQYF
.	TRBV19	TRBJ2-3	CASSIGTGLTDTQYF
many	TRBV19	TRBJ2-5	CASSPGQGWTGETQYF
.	TRBV4-1	TRBJ2-1	CASCIGTGSYNEQFF
few	TRBV28	TRBJ2-6	CASALSGANVLTF
many	TRBV20-1	TRBJ1-1	CSARTSGLTNTEAFF
few	TRBV29-1	TRBJ1-2	CSVARSYGYTF
few	TRBV21-1	TRBJ2-5	CASSRSGGPLQETQYF
many	TRBV7-9	TRBJ1-1	CASSLAFSGPYDTEAFF
.	TRBV2	TRBJ2-1	CASKIADGWNEQFF
many	TRBV29-1	TRBJ2-3	CSVEEGLADTQYF